A single sample gave rise to the 12 T cell receptor beta chains below, sequenced in a study of blood T cells in healthy people across ages. PCR was performed a second time for about 7 to 11 cycles using a sample-barcoded 5' primer and a J-beta primer mix. TCRdb independently ran MiXCR on the 5' RACE reads; one entry per CDR3 protein. In the table there are some 700,000 distinct CDR3 sequences, over 20% of which are singletons. The specimen sequenced was blood. The receptors stem from a man between 65 and 80 years old in good health.

The chain joins TRBV24-1 to TRBJ1-5, with TRBD1 identical over 7 bases. Germline V gene data show CDR1 as KGHDR and CDR2 as SFDVKD. V shed 4 bases, J shed 2 bases, and the junction held 4 bases outside the gene matches. This CDR3 is 15 amino acids long. The CDR3 sequence: CATSDGTVGNQPQHF. The DNA for the CDR3 is TGTGCCACCAGTGACGGGACAGTCGGCAATCAGCCCCAGCATTTT.

This clonotype was recorded a few times. The rearrangement uses TRBV12-3 or TRBV12-4 and TRBJ1-2; 8 nucleotides line up with TRBD1. Germline trimming cut 10 bases from V and 0 bases from J; bases unmatched to any gene: 13. The CDR3 is 16 amino acids. The CDR3 DNA follows: TGTGCCATCAACGAACCCGGGACAGGCCCTAACTATGGCTACACCTTC. Encoded protein: CAINEPGTGPNYGYTF.

The chain joins TRBV12-3 or TRBV12-4 to TRBJ1-1; possible D gene TRBD1, 6 bases. Trimming took off 5 bases at V and 9 bases at J, with 13 bases between the two ends. The CDR3 sequence is 12 residues long. The CDR3 DNA sequence: TGTGCCAGCAGTCGGGACACTAGGCAAGCTTTCTTT. It is translated as CASSRDTRQAFF.

This rearrangement joins TRBV7-9 to TRBJ2-1; D might be TRBD2 (5 bases). Germline-derived CDR1 and CDR2 are SEHNR and FQNEAQ (reference sequence). The V end was cut by 2 bases, the J end by 7 bases, with 9 bases between. The CDR3 totals 13 residues. The CDR3 bases are TGTGCCAGCAGCTTAATTAGCGTAAATGAGCAGTTCTTC. Its translation is CASSLISVNEQFF.

This clonotype has only a few counts. This rearrangement joins TRBV6-6 to TRBJ1-1, with 7 bases fitting TRBD1. The CDR3 has 13 residues. From germline, CDR1 is MNHNY and CDR2 SVGAGI (reference sequence). The V and J ends lost 2 bases and 11 bases, in that order; junction bases with no gene match: 8. In DNA, the CDR3 is TGTGCCAGCAGTTACACCACGACAGGGTTCGCTTTCTTT. Its protein is CASSYTTTGFAFF.

This sequence joins TRBV7-8 and TRBJ1-2, with no clear D. V was cut by 2 bases and J by 7 bases, with 20 bases left in between. Germline assignment: CDR1 SGHVS and CDR2 FQNEAQ. The CDR3 is 16 amino acids. CDR3 sequence reads: CASSLSTEFKWGGYTF. CDR3 nucleotides: TGTGCCAGCAGCTTAAGTACCGAATTCAAATGGGGTGGCTACACCTTC.

The table lists this clonotype with a few counts. This sequence joins TRBV5-1 and TRBJ1-2; D call uncertain. CDR3 size: 13 residues. The germline V gene has CDR1 SGHRS and CDR2 YFSETQ. V lost 0 bases, J lost 7 bases, and 10 bases lay in between. CDR3 DNA sequence: TGCGCCAGCAGCTTGGCCGCGAGGGTTGGCTACACCTTC. Its protein product is CASSLAARVGYTF.

This sequence joins TRBV20-1 and TRBJ2-1; 9 bases align to TRBD2. The V gene end was trimmed by 0 bases and the J gene end by 4 bases; junction bases not matched to a gene: 10. CDR3 length equals 17 residues. Germline CDR1 and CDR2: DFQATT and SNEGSKA (reference sequence). Here the CDR3 reads CSARDSVPSGKYNEQFF. For the CDR3, the DNA is TGCAGTGCTAGAGATAGCGTGCCTAGCGGGAAATACAATGAGCAGTTCTTC.

This clonotype came up a few times. The J gene is TRBJ1-4, the V gene TRBV15, with TRBD1 matching over 8 bases. The CDR3 consists of 14 residues. CDR1 is LNHNV, CDR2 YYDKDF, per germline (reference sequence). The ends lost 8 bases at V and 6 bases at J; junction bases unmatched: 8. In DNA form, the CDR3 reads TGTGCCACCGGCACAGGACAGGGATATGAAAAACTGTTTTTT. This translates into CATGTGQGYEKLFF.

The chain recombines TRBV27 with TRBJ1-2; 7 bases align to TRBD1. Germline-derived CDR1 and CDR2 are MNHEY and SMNVEV (reference sequence). Trimming cost V 4 bases and J 4 bases; bases outside gene matches: 6. This CDR3 comprises 14 residues. The CDR3 DNA follows: TGTGCCAGCAGTTATGCGGGACAGTTCTATGGCTACACCTTC. Protein: CASSYAGQFYGYTF.

This chain connects TRBV3-1 to TRBJ1-3; unclear D gene. This CDR3 has 15 amino acids. The V gene lost 1 base and the J gene lost 1 base, with 8 bases spanning the gap. Germline V gene sequence: CDR1 LGHDT, CDR2 YNNKEL (reference sequence). The CDR3 bases are TGTGCCAGCAGCCAAGGTGAGACGTCTGGAAACACCATATATTTT. Translating gives CASSQGETSGNTIYF.

V and J are TRBV10-2 and TRBJ1-1; D is perhaps TRBD1 (6 bases). Germline lookup yields CDR1 WSHSY and CDR2 SAAADI. The CDR3 has 14 amino acids. The ends were cut back, 0 bases at V and 7 bases at J, with 12 bases in the middle. The CDR3 region has the DNA TGCGCCAGCAGTGAGTCTAGGGGGACCTATGAAGCTTTCTTT. Protein product: CASSESRGTYEAFF.